These 2 T cell receptor beta chains came from one sample sequenced in a study of OX40 agonist ivuxolimab in advanced cancers. TCRdb's table, derived via immunoSEQ multiplex PCR, lists solely in-frame clones and lacks some. The sample includes fewer than 40,000 clones, under 80% of them seen just once. Here the sequenced sample was CD4+ or CD8+ T cells sorted from blood, taken in a trial of the OX40 agonist ivuxolimab. The receptors shown here come from an adult with an advanced solid tumor such as melanoma, head and neck, liver or kidney cancer.

CDR3: CASRTGTGTYEQYF. The CDR3 DNA reads TGCGCCAGTCGTACCGGGACAGGGACCTACGAGCAGTACTTC. The chain recombines TRBV5-1 with TRBJ2-7; 9 positions match TRBD1. The germline V gene has CDR1 SGHRS and CDR2 YFSETQ. This CDR3 is 14 amino acids long. Trimming cost V 8 bases and J 2 bases; bases outside gene matches: 8.

CDR3 loop: CASSPFNQPQHF. Here the CDR3 DNA reads TGTGCCAGCAGCCCTTTTAATCAGCCCCAGCATTTT. This sequence joins TRBV6-5 and TRBJ1-5; the D is unclear. V was shortened by 6 bases and J by 4 bases, with 7 bases between the two germline ends. The CDR3 covers 12 residues. The V gene's germline CDR1 is MNHEY and CDR2 SVGAGI.